Described below is a single T cell receptor (beta chain) sequence and its context. Its antigen is still unknown. This specimen belongs to a study of CD8+ T cells in alopecia areata. The CDR3 totals 14 residues. Germline V lookup: CDR1 MNHEY, CDR2 SVGAGI. The trim removed 5 bases at V and 3 bases at J, leaving 4 bases unmatched. Study observations and caveats: Between patients, shared TCR sequences were less clear than in mice. This was possibly due in part to HLA diversity in the patient population. An increase in clonality over normal scalp was evident in lesional scalp, especially alopecia totalis/universalis.

Extracted RNA was reverse transcribed, and the resulting cDNA served as sequencing template. Assay used: immunoSEQ multiplex PCR; TCRdb lists only in-frame clones, some missing. The sample contains around 200,000 clones, 63% of which appear only once. V gene TRBV6-5 combines with J gene TRBJ1-2, with TRBD1 matching over 9 bases. The clonotype was recovered from a human donor with alopecia areata. Material: CD4+ T cells sorted from blood, obtained at week 0. The CDR3 nucleotides are TGTGCCAGCAGTCAGGACAGGGGAGACTATGGCTACACCTTC. Translated: CASSQDRGDYGYTF.